This TCR beta chain is from a study of blood T cells in healthy people across ages. The second PCR ran about 6 to 12 cycles with a sample-barcoded 5' primer and J-beta primers. Using its own MiXCR run on the 5' RACE reads, TCRdb lists one record per CDR3 protein. The sample holds 1.5 million to 2 million distinct CDR3 sequences, approximately 28% seen once. Caucasian individuals from Russia who were healthy and aged about 6 to 95 acted as donors. Per sample, no less than 6 micrograms of total RNA were extracted. General study findings and limits: The lack of PBMC sorting stopped any conclusive naive versus antigen-experienced comparison.

V lost 6 bases and J lost 6, with 14 bases in between. This CDR3 contains 13 residues. This clonotype was seen many times. Its antigen is currently unknown. The source is a young woman in good health. The rearrangement uses TRBV12-3 or TRBV12-4 and TRBJ2-5, with D perhaps TRBD1 or TRBD2 (5 bases each). Sequenced material: blood. The CDR3 DNA is TGTGCCAGCAGAACACGGGGCTGGAAGACCCAGTACTTC. This translates into CASRTRGWKTQYF.